This T cell receptor (beta chain) originates from a study of response to subunit inactivated influenza vaccine. TCRdb processed the RT-PCR reads anew with MiXCR; each CDR3 protein has one entry. The sample lists some 570,000 distinct CDR3 sequences, approximately 10% occurring once. The germline gives CDR1 DFQATT, CDR2 SNEGSKA (reference sequence). CDR3 length: 14 amino acids. Trimming took 3 bases from V and 8 from J; bases not matched to a gene: 10. This clonotype was recorded at least ten times. These data are also associated with another study on T cells expressing NK-cell markers. Turning to that study: In generating TCR beta cDNA, 5'RACE template switching with UMIs was used. Sorted CD3+CD56+NKG2C+, CD3+CD56+NKG2C- and CD3+CD56-NKG2C+ T-cell subsets were beta-chain profiled. One of eight sequenced donors was HCMV-seronegative; the other seven were seropositive. Of the CD8+ T cell pool in several donors, roughly 1.0-8% was accounted for by dominant NKG2C+ clonotypes. The leading position in the CD3+CD56-NKG2C+ fraction of four donors also went to these clonotypes.

The chain links TRBV20-1 to TRBJ2-5; 9 nucleotides align to TRBD2. The sequencing used PBMCs from blood, collected on the day of vaccination. This sequence was found in a man in his forties or fifties who received an inactivated influenza vaccine. The CDR3 protein is CSARLRREGQTQYF. The CDR3 DNA follows: TGCAGTGCTAGGTTACGGCGGGAGGGTCAAACCCAGTACTTC.